This T cell receptor (beta chain) was captured in a study of tumor-infiltrating lymphocytes in primary liver carcinoma. Overall study: Tumors, staged T1-T3 N0M0, spanned about 4 to 10 cm.

As regards this clonotype: Its target is unknown. One junction end does not reproduce the germline sequence, and a read error may be involved.

Study-level findings and limits: The difference in top-250-clone fraction between tumors and blood was significant, favoring tumors (p = 0.039).

The CDR3 is made up of 14 amino acids. Germline CDR1 reads MNHNS; CDR2 reads SASEGT. Co-extraction yielded RNA and DNA from approximately 20-30 mg of unsorted bulk tissue. Infection with HBV was chronic in patients; they were treatment-naive. Total RNA amounting to roughly 480 ng was the source from which TCR beta cDNA was made with a constant-region primer. It was through three nested multiplex PCR rounds of slightly modified ARM-PCR that TCR beta libraries arose. Primers for the first two PCR rounds were TRBV1-TRBV30 forward primers and a C-beta reverse primer (about 9 cycles per round). One entry per CDR3 protein results from TCRdb running MiXCR on the multiplex PCR reads. The sample consists of about 120,000 distinct CDR3 sequences, nearly 70% of them appearing once.

The sequencing input was tumor-adjacent normal liver tissue. This receptor was taken from a woman aged 55 to 70 with primary liver carcinoma and hepatitis B virus infection. The chain carries TRBV6-1 and TRBJ2-1, with D perhaps being TRBD1 or TRBD2 (5 bases each). This chain's CDR3 is CVSRAGGSYNEQFF. In nucleotides, the CDR3 is TGTGTCAGCAGGGCCGGCGGGTCCTACAATGAACAGTTCTTC.